These 28 T cell receptor beta chains share one sample of origin, sequenced in a study of cytomegalovirus exposure and HLA in healthy donors. The data were produced by immunoSEQ multiplex PCR, yet TCRdb's version contains in-frame clones alone and is incomplete. The data show 150,000 to 200,000 clones, with around four fifths seen just once and around 2.4% held by the top ten. Sequenced: PBMCs. The receptors here all came from a man aged 25 to 40 in good health and CMV-seropositive.

This chain joins TRBV5-1 and TRBJ2-7; D not resolved. Germline V gives CDR1 SGHRS, CDR2 YFSETQ. Trimming stripped 1 base from V and 4 bases from J, with 9 bases between. The CDR3 covers 13 residues. CDR3 amino acids: CASSLNQNYEQYF. DNA of the CDR3: TGCGCCAGCAGCTTGAATCAGAATTACGAGCAGTACTTC.

The chain is built from TRBV29-1 and TRBJ1-4, with D possibly TRBD1 on 6 matching bases. Germline-derived CDR1 and CDR2 are SQVTM and ANQGSEA. V gave up 0 bases and J gave up 5 bases, with 16 bases separating them. The CDR3 runs to 16 residues. CDR3 bases: TGCAGCGTTGAAGAAAGGGGGGGCAAAGGGAATGAAAAACTGTTTTTT. Its protein product is CSVEERGGKGNEKLFF.

This chain joins TRBV4-3 and TRBJ1-2; 8 bases line up with TRBD1. The CDR3 runs 14 residues. CDR1 and CDR2 from the germline V gene are LGHNA and YSLEER. V shed 4 bases, J shed 2 bases, and the junction held 3 bases outside the gene matches. The CDR3 DNA is TGCGCCAGCAGCCCGGACAGGGCGAACTATGGCTACACCTTC. Protein product: CASSPDRANYGYTF.

The gene calls are TRBV5-1 and TRBJ2-5, with D possibly matching TRBD2 (6 bases). V lost 0 bases, J lost 4 bases, and 10 bases lay in between. There are 14 residues in the CDR3. Germline lookup yields CDR1 SGHRS and CDR2 YFSETQ. CDR3: CASSLDAGSETQYF. In DNA form, the CDR3 reads TGCGCCAGCAGCTTGGATGCGGGGTCAGAGACCCAGTACTTC.

The V gene is TRBV5-1, the J gene TRBJ1-6; 10 bases align to TRBD1. Germline V gives CDR1 SGHRS, CDR2 YFSETQ. CDR3 size: 15 residues. V lost 6 bases and J lost 6; bases outside the gene matches: 6. DNA for the CDR3: TGCGCCAGCACCGGGACAGGGGACAGTAATTCACCCCTCCACTTT. Translated: CASTGTGDSNSPLHF.

The rearrangement links TRBV4-3 to TRBJ2-1; TRBD1 agrees at 10 bases. The V gene end was trimmed by 0 bases and the J gene end by 7 bases; junction bases not matched to a gene: 3. The germline V gene has CDR1 LGHNA and CDR2 YSLEER. The CDR3 extends over 15 amino acids. For the CDR3, the DNA is TGCGCCAGCAGCCAAGAGGACAGGGGGTTTAATGAGCAGTTCTTC. As protein: CASSQEDRGFNEQFF.

The chain combines TRBV5-4 with TRBJ2-3; no reliable D call. Trimming removed 0 bases from V and 2 bases from J, with 7 bases in between. The CDR3 is made up of 14 amino acids. Germline V gene sequence: CDR1 SGHNT, CDR2 YYREEE (reference sequence). The CDR3, as DNA: TGTGCCAGCAGCTTGGGAACTCTCACAGATACGCAGTATTTT. It encodes CASSLGTLTDTQYF.

This clone was detected only a few times. The chain is built from TRBV27 and TRBJ2-1, with 10 bases lining up with TRBD2. Germline V CDR1 and CDR2: MNHEY, SMNVEV (reference sequence). J lost 2 bases, V lost 6 bases, and 4 bases had no gene match. The CDR3 contains 15 residues. CDR3 amino acids: CASRVLAGTYNEQFF. The CDR3 DNA follows: TGTGCCAGCAGGGTACTAGCGGGGACCTACAATGAGCAGTTCTTC.

In DNA form, the CDR3 reads TGTGCCAACAGGAGAAGGAAGGGGTACGAGCAGTACTTC. This encodes CANRRRKGYEQYF. The rearrangement joins TRBV9 to TRBJ2-7; D possibly corresponds to TRBD1 (5 bases). CDR1 and CDR2 from the germline V gene are SGDLS and YYNGEE. This CDR3 spans 13 amino acids. Trimming pared 9 bases from V and 4 bases from J, leaving 17 bases between.

V usage is TRBV11-2 and J usage is TRBJ2-7; weak D call: TRBD2 (6 bases). The CDR3 loop spans 12 amino acids. Germline values: CDR1 SGHAT, CDR2 FQNNGV. Trimming left V 5 bases short and J 7 bases short, with 12 bases between. In DNA form, the CDR3 reads TGTGCCAGCAGCCGACCCGGGGGAGAGCAGTACTTC. Its protein product is CASSRPGGEQYF.

This sequence joins TRBV4-1 and TRBJ1-2; perhaps TRBD1 as D (6 bases). Trimming shortened V by 2 bases and J by 5 bases, and 9 bases separated the two germline ends. CDR3 size: 13 residues. Germline CDR1 reads MGHRA; CDR2 reads YSYEKL. The chain's CDR3 is CASSQQGRYGYTF. CDR3 coding DNA: TGCGCCAGCAGCCAACAGGGGCGGTATGGCTACACCTTC.

V and J are TRBV19 and TRBJ2-5, with D perhaps matching TRBD2 (5 bases). The CDR3 spans 15 residues. V was shortened by 0 bases and J by 4 bases, with 12 bases between the two germline ends. Germline V gives CDR1 LNHDA, CDR2 SQIVND (reference sequence). The CDR3 loop is CASSIDPGVGETQYF. The CDR3 nucleotides are TGTGCCAGTAGTATAGATCCCGGGGTTGGAGAGACCCAGTACTTC.

This clone was observed a handful of times. The rearrangement links TRBV7-2 to TRBJ1-1, with TRBD1 matching over 7 bases. Germline assignment: CDR1 SGHTA and CDR2 FQGNSA. V lost 5 bases, J lost 4 bases, and 4 bases stayed unmatched. The CDR3 sequence is 13 residues long. The CDR3 region is CASSRRQGTEAFF. The CDR3 region has the DNA TGTGCCAGCAGCCGACGACAGGGCACTGAAGCTTTCTTT.

Comments on this clone: A junction boundary mismatches the germline segment, possibly from a read error. V is TRBV7-7 and J is TRBJ2-5; D is possibly TRBD2 (6 bases). Germline values: CDR1 SSHAT, CDR2 FNYEAQ (reference sequence). There are 14 residues in the CDR3. CDR3 sequence reads: CASSFGEVQETQYF. CDR3 nucleotides: TGTGCTAGCAGCTTCGGGGAGGTTCAAGAGACCCAGTACTTC.

The rearrangement uses TRBV7-2 and TRBJ1-5, with D uncertain. CDR3 length: 16 amino acids. CDR1 SGHTA and CDR2 FQGNSA come from the germline V gene. V gave up 2 bases and J gave up 1 base, with 12 bases separating them. Here the CDR3 reads CASSLYTGLSNQPQHF. For the CDR3, the DNA is TGTGCCAGCAGCTTATATACGGGGTTGAGCAATCAGCCCCAGCATTTT.

This chain links TRBV27 with TRBJ2-7, with TRBD1 matching over 11 bases. There are 15 residues in the CDR3. The germline gives CDR1 MNHEY, CDR2 SMNVEV (reference sequence). Trimming cost V 2 bases and J 6 bases; bases outside gene matches: 6. CDR3 region: CASSLLRDRGSEQYF. In DNA form, the CDR3 reads TGTGCCAGCAGTTTACTCCGGGACAGGGGGAGCGAGCAGTACTTC.

The chain recombines TRBV19 with TRBJ1-2; 9 nucleotides line up with TRBD1. The germline V gene encodes CDR1 LNHDA and CDR2 SQIVND (reference sequence). The CDR3 consists of 15 residues. Trimming cost V 4 bases and J 5 bases; bases outside gene matches: 8. Here the CDR3 DNA reads TGTGCCAGTAGTACACCGGGACAGGGCGGTTATGGCTACACCTTC. Translated, it gives CASSTPGQGGYGYTF.

Concerning this clone itself: At one end, the junction sequence differs from germline, possibly due to a read error. The chain couples TRBV4-3 to TRBJ1-2, with 8 bases matching TRBD1. The germline gives CDR1 LGHNA, CDR2 YSLEER. CDR3 size: 15 residues. The CDR3: CASSQETTGGDRRSF. The CDR3 DNA reads TGCGCCAGCAGCCAAGAAACTACAGGGGGAGACCGTCGGTCCTTC.

V is TRBV9 and J is TRBJ2-1; TRBD1 aligns across 8 bases. V lost 2 bases to trimming and J lost 5 bases; unmatched junction nucleotides: 3. Germline CDR1 reads SGDLS; CDR2 reads YYNGEE. The CDR3 is 14 residues long. The chain's CDR3 is CASSVRGLNNEQFF. CDR3 DNA sequence: TGTGCCAGCAGCGTCAGGGGGCTGAACAATGAGCAGTTCTTC.

The J gene is TRBJ1-1, the V gene TRBV18; possibly TRBD1 for D (6 bases). Germline V gene sequence: CDR1 KGHSH, CDR2 LQKENI. Trimming took off 5 bases at V and 5 bases at J, with 18 bases between the two ends. This CDR3 comprises 15 residues. The CDR3 loop reads CASSFNTGFSTEAFF. The DNA of the CDR3 is TGTGCCAGCTCATTCAACACAGGGTTTAGTACTGAAGCTTTCTTT. Filled out from reference TRBV18 and TRBJ1-1, the complete variable domain reads NAGVMQNPRHLVRRRGQEARLRCSPMKGHSHVYWYRQLPEEGLKFMVYLQKENIIDESGMPKERFSAEFPKEGPSILRIQQVVRGDSAAYFCASSFNTGFSTEAFFGQGTRLTVV.

The V gene is TRBV6-1, the J gene TRBJ2-5, with 7 bases aligning to TRBD1. J lost 5 bases, V lost 6 bases, and 6 bases had no gene match. In germline, CDR1 is MNHNS, CDR2 SASEGT. This CDR3 spans 13 amino acids. For the CDR3, the DNA is TGTGCCAGCAGGAGACAGGGCGTTGAGACCCAGTACTTC. It specifies CASRRQGVETQYF.

This chain uses TRBV9 with TRBJ2-2; 7 positions match TRBD2. Per the germline V gene, CDR1 is SGDLS and CDR2 is YYNGEE. This CDR3 contains 14 residues. The V segment lost 0 bases and the J segment 5 bases; nucleotides outside the gene matches: 1. DNA for the CDR3: TGTGCCAGCAGCGTAGCGGGGGGAACCGGGGAGCTGTTTTTT. It codes for CASSVAGGTGELFF.

This clone has more than one count but fewer than ten. The DNA for the CDR3 is TGTGCCAGCAGCTTAGGGGCACTAGCGGGGGCAGATACGCAGTATTTT. Its protein is CASSLGALAGADTQYF. The chain has TRBV7-6 and TRBJ2-3; 11 bases map to TRBD2. With V trimmed by 1 base and J by 4 bases, 4 bases remained unmatched. This CDR3 comprises 16 residues. Germline values: CDR1 SGHVS, CDR2 FNYEAQ.

The chain joins TRBV12-1 to TRBJ2-5; the tabulated D call, TRBD2, remains unverified against the DNA. TRBV12-1 is reported as a pseudogene. This CDR3 contains 11 residues. The CDR3 DNA sequence: TGTGCCAGCAGATCTAAAGAGACCCAGTACTTC. Residues: CASRSKETQYF.

Points on this clone: This sample also contains other DNA sequences that code for the same CDR3. The V and J genes are TRBV21-1 and TRBJ2-7; the DNA was not used to check the table's D call, TRBD1. TRBV21-1 is reported as a pseudogene. This CDR3 region has 14 residues. CDR3 loop: CASSKRRTGHEQYF. DNA of the CDR3: TGTGCCAGCAGCAAGCGGAGGACAGGGCACGAGCAGTACTTC.

J is TRBJ2-1 and V is TRBV6-5; the match to TRBD2 covers 9 bases. CDR1 and CDR2 from the germline V gene are MNHEY and SVGAGI. Trimming took 8 bases from V and 0 from J; bases not matched to a gene: 2. The CDR3 is 14 amino acids. The CDR3 loop reads CASGGGGSYNEQFF. The CDR3 DNA reads TGTGCCAGCGGCGGGGGGGGCTCCTACAATGAGCAGTTCTTC.

The genes are TRBV4-2 and TRBJ1-2; D gene uncertain. Germline V gene sequence: CDR1 LGHNA, CDR2 YNFKEQ. With 2 bases removed from V and 7 bases from J, the gap between germline ends came to 11 bases. The CDR3 sequence is 13 residues long. The CDR3, as DNA: TGTGCCAGCAGCCAACTCGGTTCGTCTGGCTACACCTTC. Its protein product is CASSQLGSSGYTF.

This chain joins TRBV27 and TRBJ2-5, with 7 bases identical to TRBD2. V lost 6 bases and J lost 3; bases outside the gene matches: 10. Germline V gives CDR1 MNHEY, CDR2 SMNVEV (reference sequence). The CDR3 is 15 amino acids. The CDR3 DNA reads TGTGCCAGCAGGCATAGGGCAGGGAGGGAAGAGACCCAGTACTTC. It codes for CASRHRAGREETQYF.